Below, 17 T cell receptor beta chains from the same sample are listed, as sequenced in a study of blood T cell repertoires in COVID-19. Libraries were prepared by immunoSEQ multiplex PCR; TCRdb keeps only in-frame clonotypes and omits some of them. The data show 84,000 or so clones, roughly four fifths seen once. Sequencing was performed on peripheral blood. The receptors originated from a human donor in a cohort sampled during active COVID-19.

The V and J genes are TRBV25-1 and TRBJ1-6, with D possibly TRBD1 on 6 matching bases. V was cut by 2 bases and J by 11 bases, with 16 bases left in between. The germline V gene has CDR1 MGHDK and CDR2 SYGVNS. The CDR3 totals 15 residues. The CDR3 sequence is CASSEATGNQAPLHF. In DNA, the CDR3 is TGTGCCAGCAGTGAAGCGACAGGTAACCAGGCACCCCTCCACTTT.

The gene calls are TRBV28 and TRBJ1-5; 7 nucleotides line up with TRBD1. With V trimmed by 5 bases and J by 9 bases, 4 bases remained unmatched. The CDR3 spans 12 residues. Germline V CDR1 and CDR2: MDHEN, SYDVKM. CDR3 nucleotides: TGTGCCAGCAGTCGACGGGACAGGCCCCAGCATTTT. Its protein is CASSRRDRPQHF. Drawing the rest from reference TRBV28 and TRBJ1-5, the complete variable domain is DVKVTQSSRYLVKRTGEKVFLECVQDMDHENMFWYRQDPGLGLRLIYFSYDVKMKEKGDIPEGYSVSREKKERFSLILESASTNQTSMYLCASSRRDRPQHFGDGTRLSIL.

Here the CDR3 DNA reads TGCGCCAGCAGTCAATCGCCTTGGGGCAGAATCTTTGGAACGGATACGCAGTATTTT. Encoded protein: CASSQSPWGRIFGTDTQYF. The genes are TRBV23-1 and TRBJ2-3, with a tentative D call TRBD1 (5 bases). TRBV23-1 is treated as an ORF (open reading frame) with a function not yet certain. The CDR3 is 19 amino acids. Trimming cost V 0 bases and J 6 bases, with 25 bases left between them.

For the CDR3, the DNA is TGTGCCAGCAGCGTAGACGGTATAGGGGCCTTCGGAGGAAACACCATATATTTT. Translating gives CASSVDGIGAFGGNTIYF. The chain recombines TRBV9 with TRBJ1-3; the D gene is possibly TRBD1 (5 bases). The CDR3 has 18 amino acids. The germline V gene encodes CDR1 SGDLS and CDR2 YYNGEE. Trimming shortened V by 0 bases and J by 4 bases, and 20 bases separated the two germline ends.

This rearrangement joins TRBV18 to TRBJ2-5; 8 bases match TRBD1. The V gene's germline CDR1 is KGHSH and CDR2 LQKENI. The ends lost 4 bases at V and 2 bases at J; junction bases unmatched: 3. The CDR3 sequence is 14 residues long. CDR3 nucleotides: TGTGCCAGCTCACGACAGGGGTTTCAAGAGACCCAGTACTTC. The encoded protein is CASSRQGFQETQYF.

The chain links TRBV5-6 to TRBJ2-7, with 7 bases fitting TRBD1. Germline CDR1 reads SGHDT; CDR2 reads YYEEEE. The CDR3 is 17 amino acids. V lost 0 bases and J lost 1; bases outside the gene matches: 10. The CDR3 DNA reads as TGTGCCAGCAGCTTGGCCTTAAGGGGGCCAAGGTCCTACGAGCAGTACTTC. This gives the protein CASSLALRGPRSYEQYF.

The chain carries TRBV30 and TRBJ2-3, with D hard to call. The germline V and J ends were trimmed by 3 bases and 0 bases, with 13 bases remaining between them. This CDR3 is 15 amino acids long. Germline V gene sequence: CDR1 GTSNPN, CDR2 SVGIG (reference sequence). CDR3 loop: CAWRMEGASTDTQYF. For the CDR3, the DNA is TGTGCCTGGAGGATGGAAGGAGCTAGCACAGATACGCAGTATTTT.

CDR3 sequence reads: CASSLGGFQETQYF. For the CDR3, the DNA is TGTGCCAGCAGCTTAGGAGGGTTCCAAGAGACCCAGTACTTC. The chain links TRBV7-3 to TRBJ2-5; tentatively, D is TRBD2 (6 bases). V gave up 2 bases and J gave up 1 base, with 8 bases separating them. Germline V CDR1 and CDR2: SGHTA, FQGTGA. This CDR3 has 14 residues.

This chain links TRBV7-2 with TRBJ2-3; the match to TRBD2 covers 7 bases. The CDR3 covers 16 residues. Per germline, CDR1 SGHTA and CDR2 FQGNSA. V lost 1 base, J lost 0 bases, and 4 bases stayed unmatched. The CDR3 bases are TGTGCCAGCAGCTTAGGAAGCGGGGCTAGCACAGATACGCAGTATTTT. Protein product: CASSLGSGASTDTQYF.

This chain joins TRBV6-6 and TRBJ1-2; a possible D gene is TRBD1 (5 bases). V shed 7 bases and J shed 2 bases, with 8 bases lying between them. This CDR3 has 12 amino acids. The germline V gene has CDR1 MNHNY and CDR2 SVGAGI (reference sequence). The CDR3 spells CASIGGNYGYTF. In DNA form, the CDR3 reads TGTGCCAGCATTGGGGGGAACTATGGCTACACCTTC.

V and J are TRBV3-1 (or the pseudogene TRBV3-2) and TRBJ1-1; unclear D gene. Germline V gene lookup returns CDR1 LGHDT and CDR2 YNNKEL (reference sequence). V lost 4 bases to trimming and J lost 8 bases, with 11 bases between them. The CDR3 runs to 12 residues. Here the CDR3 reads CASSLRSGEAFF. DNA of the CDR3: TGTGCCAGCAGCCTCCGAAGCGGGGAAGCTTTCTTT.

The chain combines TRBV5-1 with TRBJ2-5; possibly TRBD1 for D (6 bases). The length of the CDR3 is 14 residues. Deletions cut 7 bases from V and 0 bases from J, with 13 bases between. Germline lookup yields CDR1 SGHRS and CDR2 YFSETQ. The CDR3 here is CASRVDSYQETQYF. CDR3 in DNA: TGCGCCAGCCGAGTGGACAGCTACCAAGAGACCCAGTACTTC. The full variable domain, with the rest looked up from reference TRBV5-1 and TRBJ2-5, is KAGVTQTPRYLIKTRGQQVTLSCSPISGHRSVSWYQQTPGQGLQFLFEYFSETQRNKGNFPGRFSGRQFSNSRSEMNVSTLELGDSALYLCASRVDSYQETQYFGPGTRLLVL.

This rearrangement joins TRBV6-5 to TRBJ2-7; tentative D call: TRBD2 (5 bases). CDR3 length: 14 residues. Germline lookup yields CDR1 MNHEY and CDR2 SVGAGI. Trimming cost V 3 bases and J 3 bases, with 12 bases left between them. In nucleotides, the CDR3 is TGTGCCAGCAGTTATGAGGGCAATTTCTACGAGCAGTACTTC. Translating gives CASSYEGNFYEQYF.

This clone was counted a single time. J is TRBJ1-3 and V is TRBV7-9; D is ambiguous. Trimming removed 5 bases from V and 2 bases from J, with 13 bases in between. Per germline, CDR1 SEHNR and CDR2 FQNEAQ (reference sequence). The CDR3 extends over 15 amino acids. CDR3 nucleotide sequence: TGTGCCAGCAGCCCAATGACACTGGCTGGAAACACCATATATTTT. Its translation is CASSPMTLAGNTIYF.

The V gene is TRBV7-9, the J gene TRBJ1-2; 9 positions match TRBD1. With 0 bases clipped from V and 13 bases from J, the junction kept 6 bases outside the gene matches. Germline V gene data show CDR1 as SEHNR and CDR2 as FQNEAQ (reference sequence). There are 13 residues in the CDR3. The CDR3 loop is CASSLAGTGLITF. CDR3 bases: TGTGCCAGCAGCTTAGCAGGGACAGGGCTTATCACCTTC.

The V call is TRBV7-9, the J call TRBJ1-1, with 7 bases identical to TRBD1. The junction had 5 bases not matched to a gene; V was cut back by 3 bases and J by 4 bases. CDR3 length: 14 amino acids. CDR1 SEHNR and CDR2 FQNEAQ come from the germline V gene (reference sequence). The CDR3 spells CASSFDRVVTEAFF. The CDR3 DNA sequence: TGTGCCAGCAGCTTCGACAGGGTGGTCACTGAAGCTTTCTTT.

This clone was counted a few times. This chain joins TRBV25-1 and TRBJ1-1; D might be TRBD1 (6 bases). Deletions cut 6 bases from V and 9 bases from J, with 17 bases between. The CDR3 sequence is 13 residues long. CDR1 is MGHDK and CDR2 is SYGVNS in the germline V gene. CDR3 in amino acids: CASSPEDSNKAFF. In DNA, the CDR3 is TGTGCCAGCAGCCCTGAGGACAGTAACAAAGCTTTCTTT.